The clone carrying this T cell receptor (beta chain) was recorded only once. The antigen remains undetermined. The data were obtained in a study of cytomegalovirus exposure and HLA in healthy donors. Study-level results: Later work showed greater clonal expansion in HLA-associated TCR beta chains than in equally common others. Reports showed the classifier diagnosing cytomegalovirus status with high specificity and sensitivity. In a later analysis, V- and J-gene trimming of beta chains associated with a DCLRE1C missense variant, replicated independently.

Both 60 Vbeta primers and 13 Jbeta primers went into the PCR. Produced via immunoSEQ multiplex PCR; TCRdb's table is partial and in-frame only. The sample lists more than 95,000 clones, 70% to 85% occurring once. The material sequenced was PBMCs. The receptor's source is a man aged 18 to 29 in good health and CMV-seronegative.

The CDR3 spells CASLVGVGQPQHF. CDR3 DNA sequence: TGTGCCAGCCTCGTCGGGGTTGGTCAGCCCCAGCATTTT. The chain employs TRBV6-1 and TRBJ1-5; unclear D gene. Germline-derived CDR1 and CDR2 are MNHNS and SASEGT. The V end was cut by 8 bases, the J end by 6 bases, with 14 bases between. The length of the CDR3 is 13 residues.